This entry features one T cell receptor (beta chain) sequence. Data came from immunoSEQ multiplex PCR; TCRdb stores just in-frame clones and leaves some out. Of about 58,000 clones listed, about four fifths are singletons. The CDR3 loop spans 15 amino acids. V was pared by 1 base and J by 5 bases, with 12 bases between. Germline lookup yields CDR1 SGHTA and CDR2 FQGNSA. This sample was included in a study of OX40 agonist ivuxolimab in advanced cancers. Study as a whole: Patients in the trial were receiving intravenous ivuxolimab every 2 weeks, at doses of 0.01 to 10 mg/kg. Partial response was recorded in three patients: one hepatocellular carcinoma and two cutaneous melanoma cases. Earlier treatment with anti-PD-1, anti-PD-L1 or anti-CTLA-4 was permitted, and around 36% had received some.

This clonotype originated in an adult with an advanced solid tumor such as melanoma, head and neck, liver or kidney cancer. The chain uses TRBV7-2 and TRBJ2-1; D is uncertain. The specimen comprised CD4+ or CD8+ T cells sorted from blood, sampled in a trial of the OX40 agonist ivuxolimab. The CDR3 here is CASSLVKTLNNEQFF. In DNA form, the CDR3 reads TGTGCCAGCAGCTTAGTAAAGACTCTGAACAATGAGCAGTTCTTC. Drawing the rest from reference TRBV7-2 and TRBJ2-1, the complete variable domain is GAGVSQSPSNKVTEKGKDVELRCDPISGHTALYWYRQSLGQGLEFLIYFQGNSAPDKSGLPSDRFSAERTGGSVSTLTIQRTQQEDSAVYLCASSLVKTLNNEQFFGPGTRLTVL.